Listed here are 17 T cell receptor beta chains from one sample, sequenced in a study of shared clonotypes between healthy human individuals. Assay used: immunoSEQ multiplex PCR; TCRdb lists only in-frame clones, some missing. The data show roughly 2.5 million clones, around 94% seen once. Source material: naive CD4+ T cells sorted from blood. As to subset: CD45RA+ positively selected. These receptors all stem from a man aged 18 to 30 in good health.

In this sample, this clone turned up a few times. The CDR3 end shows no conserved phenylalanine or tryptophan, and so a read error is likely. Because the CDR3's place on the DNA is in doubt, the DNA is left out and the CDR3 is given as listed by TCRdb. V gene TRBV6-5 combines with J gene TRBJ1-4; the table's D call TRBD1 went unverified against the DNA. The germline gives CDR1 MNHEY, CDR2 SVGAGI. 11 amino acids form the CDR3, both terminal residues included. CDR3 loop: CASSYPPGQAG.

Regarding this clone: The sample contains more than one DNA sequence encoding this CDR3. The chain couples TRBV19 to TRBJ2-7; D ambiguous. The CDR3 contains 13 residues. V was cut by 3 bases and J by 3 bases, with 9 bases left in between. Germline CDR1 LNHDA, CDR2 SQIVND (reference sequence). The CDR3 bases are TGTGCCAGTAGTATTGGGCCAATCTACGAGCAGTACTTC. Translated: CASSIGPIYEQYF.

The chain joins TRBV15 to TRBJ2-6; unclear D gene. This CDR3 is built from 14 residues. V was shortened by 6 bases and J by 1 base, with 7 bases between the two germline ends. Germline CDR1 reads LNHNV; CDR2 reads YYDKDF (reference sequence). CDR3 nucleotide sequence: TGTGCCACCAGACGAAGTTCTGGGGCCAACGTCCTGACTTTC. Protein product: CATRRSSGANVLTF.

The chain carries TRBV5-5 and TRBJ1-5; 7 nucleotides line up with TRBD1. There are 15 residues in the CDR3. In germline, CDR1 is SGHKS, CDR2 YYEKEE (reference sequence). Trimming cost V 5 bases and J 0 bases; bases outside gene matches: 5. The CDR3 reads CASSWGQISNQPQHF. The CDR3 bases are TGTGCCAGCAGTTGGGGACAGATTAGCAATCAGCCCCAGCATTTT.

V is TRBV27 and J is TRBJ2-2, with a tentative D call TRBD1 (6 bases). Germline CDR1 is MNHEY and CDR2 is SMNVEV (reference sequence). The V end lost 3 bases, the J end lost 2 bases, and 10 bases lay between the germline ends. This CDR3 contains 15 residues. As DNA, the CDR3 is TGTGCCAGCAGTTTTACAGGGTTAAACACCGGGGAGCTGTTTTTT. Protein: CASSFTGLNTGELFF.

This clone was recorded once. V and J are TRBV2 and TRBJ1-5; perhaps TRBD1 as D (5 bases). V lost 4 bases and J lost 4, with 14 bases in between. Germline CDR1 and CDR2: SNHLY and FYNNEI. The CDR3 is 15 residues long. The chain's CDR3 is CASSAGTAVNQPQHF. CDR3 bases: TGTGCCAGCAGTGCCGGGACCGCAGTGAATCAGCCCCAGCATTTT.

V is TRBV30 and J is TRBJ2-2; 16 nucleotides align to TRBD2. CDR3 length: 21 amino acids. CDR1 and CDR2 from the germline V gene are GTSNPN and SVGIG (reference sequence). V was pared by 7 bases and J by 0 bases, with 17 bases of the junction left unmatched. CDR3 nucleotide sequence: TGTGCCTACATTATAGCAGGGACTAGCGGGAGGGCACTCGCGAACACCGGGGAGCTGTTTTTT. Amino acid sequence: CAYIIAGTSGRALANTGELFF.

The chain links TRBV15 to TRBJ2-3, with TRBD1 matching over 8 bases. J lost 6 bases, V lost 0 bases, and 2 bases had no gene match. This CDR3 comprises 14 residues. The germline CDR1 and CDR2 sequences are LNHNV and YYDKDF (reference sequence). The CDR3 sequence is CATSRDRGLDTQYF. In nucleotides, the CDR3 is TGTGCCACCAGCAGAGACAGGGGGCTGGATACGCAGTATTTT.

The chain employs TRBV6-6 and TRBJ1-2, with TRBD1 as a possible D gene (5 bases). There are 16 residues in the CDR3. Trimming shortened V by 3 bases and J by 8 bases, and 22 bases separated the two germline ends. Germline CDR1 is MNHNY and CDR2 is SVGAGI (reference sequence). This chain's CDR3 is CASSYGGTLQVVGYTF. In nucleotides, the CDR3 is TGTGCCAGCAGTTATGGAGGGACCTTGCAGGTGGTGGGCTACACCTTC.

V gene TRBV23-1 combines with J gene TRBJ1-5, with 7 bases matching TRBD1. TRBV23-1 is assigned to the ORF class and has an uncertain function. There are 20 residues in the CDR3. With V trimmed by 0 bases and J by 0 bases, 14 bases remained unmatched. CDR3 DNA: TGCGCCAGCAGTCAATCGAGAGTGTATGGGACAGACTATAGCAATCAGCCCCAGCATTTT. Its protein is CASSQSRVYGTDYSNQPQHF.

The rearrangement joins TRBV19 to TRBJ1-2; tentative D call: TRBD1 (6 bases). The germline V gene has CDR1 LNHDA and CDR2 SQIVND (reference sequence). V was pared by 7 bases and J by 7 bases, with 22 bases between. The CDR3 is 15 residues long. The CDR3 region is CASTQTGTLSAGYTF. The CDR3, as DNA: TGTGCCAGTACCCAAACAGGGACTCTCTCGGCTGGCTACACCTTC.

The V call is TRBV5-6, the J call TRBJ2-2, with 7 positions matching TRBD1. The length of the CDR3 is 15 residues. CDR1 SGHDT and CDR2 YYEEEE come from the germline V gene. The junction had 7 bases not matched to a gene; V was cut back by 3 bases and J by 5 bases. DNA for the CDR3: TGTGCCAGCAGCTCCTACAGGGGCAGGACCGGGGAGCTGTTTTTT. Protein sequence: CASSSYRGRTGELFF.

V gene TRBV15 combines with J gene TRBJ2-3; TRBD1 agrees at 7 bases. V gave up 1 base and J gave up 1 base; unmatched junction bases: 5. Germline CDR1 reads LNHNV; CDR2 reads YYDKDF (reference sequence). CDR3 length: 16 residues. This chain's CDR3 is CATSRGEGAGTDTQYF. DNA of the CDR3: TGTGCCACCAGCAGAGGTGAGGGGGCCGGCACAGATACGCAGTATTTT.

This clone was observed a handful of times. The CDR3 DNA follows: TGTGCCAGCAGTGTTCTAGGAGACTATGGCTACACCTTC. Translation: CASSVLGDYGYTF. This rearrangement joins TRBV6-1 to TRBJ1-2; D unclear. This CDR3 contains 13 residues. V lost 4 bases and J lost 3, with 9 bases in between. Germline loops: CDR1 MNHNS, CDR2 SASEGT.

The chain joins TRBV30 to TRBJ2-7; no clear D. The germline gives CDR1 GTSNPN, CDR2 SVGIG (reference sequence). The CDR3 has 11 residues. V lost 0 bases and J 5 bases, leaving 5 bases between the germline ends. CDR3 nucleotides: TGTGCCTGGAGTGTATTCCACGAGCAGTACTTC. It is translated as CAWSVFHEQYF.

Remarks on this clone: At one boundary the junction diverges from the germline segment, which might be a read error. The chain employs TRBV10-3 and TRBJ2-7; weak D call: TRBD2 (7 bases). The CDR3 length is 14 residues. CDR1 and CDR2 from the germline V gene are ENHRY and SYGVKD. The CDR3 loop reads CAISESPGGQGGAF. As DNA, the CDR3 is TGTGCCATCAGTGAGTCGCCGGGGGGCCAGGGAGGCGCCTTC.

The genes are TRBV6-1 and TRBJ2-3; 8 bases agree with TRBD2. Germline V gene lookup returns CDR1 MNHNS and CDR2 SASEGT. The V segment lost 7 bases and the J segment 3 bases; nucleotides outside the gene matches: 9. This CDR3 region has 15 residues. This CDR3 is CASIRSGSRTDTQYF. The CDR3 coding sequence is TGTGCCAGCATTAGGAGCGGGAGTCGGACAGATACGCAGTATTTT.